Here is one T cell receptor beta chain with its context. The antigen remains unidentified. Lacking the conserved final phenylalanine or tryptophan, this CDR3 likely reflects a read error. V was trimmed by 6 bases and J by 8 bases, leaving 17 bases between them. Germline assignment: CDR1 SQVTM and CDR2 ANQGSEA. The CDR3 covers 13 residues. Each CDR3 protein is one row after TCRdb ran MiXCR on the reads. The sample comprises over 150,000 distinct CDR3 sequences, around 20% of which are singletons, and under 3.5% rests with the top ten. The data originate from a study of T cell repertoires in cytomegalovirus infection. Regarding the study as a whole: There were carriers of CMV plus the relevant HLA, and cumulative public TCR beta family frequency identified them. HLA-C-restricted CMV clonotypes gave the most frequent clonotype in two of eight donors.

The TCR was taken from a human donor in good health (CMV status not recorded). Some clones in this sample may be carry-over from other donors' samples. The V and J genes are TRBV29-1 and TRBJ2-1, with TRBD2 as a possible D gene (5 bases). Sample: PBMCs. The CDR3 loop is CSVHRSLVDEQFL. CDR3 DNA sequence: TGCAGCGTCCATAGGTCACTAGTCGATGAGCAGTTCTTG.